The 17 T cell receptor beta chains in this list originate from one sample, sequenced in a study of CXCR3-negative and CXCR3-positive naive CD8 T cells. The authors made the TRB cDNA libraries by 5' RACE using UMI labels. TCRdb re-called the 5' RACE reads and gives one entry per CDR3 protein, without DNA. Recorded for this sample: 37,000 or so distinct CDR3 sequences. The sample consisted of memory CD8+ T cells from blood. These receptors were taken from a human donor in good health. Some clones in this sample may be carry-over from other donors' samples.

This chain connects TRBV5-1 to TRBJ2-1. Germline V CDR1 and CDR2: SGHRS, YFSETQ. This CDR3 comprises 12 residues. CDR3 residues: CASSLLGNEQFF.

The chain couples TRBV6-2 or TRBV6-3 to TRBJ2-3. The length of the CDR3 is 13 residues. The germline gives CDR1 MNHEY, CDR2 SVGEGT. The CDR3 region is CASSYTNTDTQYF.

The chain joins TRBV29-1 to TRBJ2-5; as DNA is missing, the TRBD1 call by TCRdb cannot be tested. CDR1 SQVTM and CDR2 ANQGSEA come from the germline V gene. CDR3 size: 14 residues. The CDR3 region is CSVEDWTGGETQYF.

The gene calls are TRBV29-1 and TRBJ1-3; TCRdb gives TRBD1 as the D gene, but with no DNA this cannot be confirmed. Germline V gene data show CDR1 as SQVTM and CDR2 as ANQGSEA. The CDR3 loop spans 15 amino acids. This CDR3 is CSVEADRGYGNTIYF.

The CDR3 sequence is CASSFLGPRGYNEQFF. The chain combines TRBV7-9 with TRBJ2-1; TCRdb lists TRBD1, though no DNA is available to test this call. CDR1 and CDR2 (germline): SEHNR, FQNEAQ (reference sequence). The CDR3 runs to 16 residues. The full variable domain, completed using reference TRBV7-9 and TRBJ2-1, is DTGVSQNPRHKITKRGQNVTFRCDPISEHNRLYWYRQTLGQGPEFLTYFQNEAQLEKSRLLSDRFSAERPKGSFSTLEIQRTEQGDSAMYLCASSFLGPRGYNEQFFGPGTRLTVL.

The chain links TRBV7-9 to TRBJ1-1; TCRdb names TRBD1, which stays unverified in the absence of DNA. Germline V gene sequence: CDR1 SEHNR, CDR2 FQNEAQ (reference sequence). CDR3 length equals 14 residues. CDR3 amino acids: CASSLYRENTEAFF.

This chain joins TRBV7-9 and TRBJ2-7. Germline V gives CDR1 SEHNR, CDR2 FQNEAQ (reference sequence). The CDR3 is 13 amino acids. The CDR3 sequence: CAGEHKASYEQYF.

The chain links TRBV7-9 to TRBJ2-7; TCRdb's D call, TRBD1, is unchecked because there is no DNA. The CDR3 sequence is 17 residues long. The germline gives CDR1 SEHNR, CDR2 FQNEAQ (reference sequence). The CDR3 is CASSLPREGQGVYEQYF.

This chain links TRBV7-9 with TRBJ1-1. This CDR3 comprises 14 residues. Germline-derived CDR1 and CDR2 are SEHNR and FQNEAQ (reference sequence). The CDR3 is CASRTSTLNTEAFF.

CDR3: CASSFLEPLGTDTQYF. The chain has TRBV27 and TRBJ2-3. Germline assignment: CDR1 MNHEY and CDR2 SMNVEV (reference sequence). The CDR3 spans 16 residues.

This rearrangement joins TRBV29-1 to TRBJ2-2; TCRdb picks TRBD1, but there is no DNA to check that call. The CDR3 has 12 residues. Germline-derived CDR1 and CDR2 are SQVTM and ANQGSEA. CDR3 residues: CSVDGQAGELFF.

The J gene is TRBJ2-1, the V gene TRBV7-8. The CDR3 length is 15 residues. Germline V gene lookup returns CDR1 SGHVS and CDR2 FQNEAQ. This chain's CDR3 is CASSLRFGVIDEQFF.

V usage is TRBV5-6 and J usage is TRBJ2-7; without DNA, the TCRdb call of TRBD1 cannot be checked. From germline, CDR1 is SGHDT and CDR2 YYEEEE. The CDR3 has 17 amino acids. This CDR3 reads CASSSPTGPWGTYEQYF.

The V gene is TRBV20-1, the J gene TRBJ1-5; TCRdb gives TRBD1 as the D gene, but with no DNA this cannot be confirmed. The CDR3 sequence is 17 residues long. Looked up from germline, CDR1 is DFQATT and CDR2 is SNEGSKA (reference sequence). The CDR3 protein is CSARDMEGVGSNQPQHF.

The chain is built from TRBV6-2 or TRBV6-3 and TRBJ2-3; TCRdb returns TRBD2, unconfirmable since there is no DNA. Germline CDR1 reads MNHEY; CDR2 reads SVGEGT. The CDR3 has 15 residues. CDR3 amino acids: CASSTAGASTDTQYF.

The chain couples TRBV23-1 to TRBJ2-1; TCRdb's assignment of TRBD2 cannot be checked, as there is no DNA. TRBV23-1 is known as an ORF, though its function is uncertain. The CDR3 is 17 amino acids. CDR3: CASSLVSSESSYNEQFF.

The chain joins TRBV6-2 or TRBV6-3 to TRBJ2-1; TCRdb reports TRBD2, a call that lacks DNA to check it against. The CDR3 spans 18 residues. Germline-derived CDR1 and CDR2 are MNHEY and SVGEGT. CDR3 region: CASSYFTSGGGSYNEQFF.